The 8 T cell receptor beta chains below all came from one sample that was sequenced in a study of regulatory T cells in long-lasting Graves disease. The time point was: newly diagnosed GD, antithyroid drugs for less than 3 months. RNA extracted from PBMCs served as the sequencing template. Construction of TCR beta libraries relied on iRepertoire HTBI primers and on Arm-PCR targeting CDR3 regions. TCRdb analysed the multiplex PCR reads with MiXCR anew, one entry per CDR3 protein. Of some 320,000 distinct CDR3 sequences detected, 15% to 20% appear once; the ten largest clones hold more than 35%. Sequences were derived from peripheral blood mononuclear cells (PBMCs), sampled at new diagnosis, from a patient treated with antithyroid drugs. All receptors come from a female donor with Graves disease.

In this sample, this clonotype turned up once. The chain's CDR3 is CASSVSGGRNEAFF. CDR3 in DNA: TGTGCCAGCAGTGTATCCGGGGGGCGCAATGAAGCTTTCTTT. This chain links TRBV2 with TRBJ1-1, with D perhaps TRBD1 (6 bases). This CDR3 contains 14 residues. Germline CDR1 and CDR2: SNHLY and FYNNEI. Trimming shortened V by 4 bases and J by 7 bases, and 16 bases separated the two germline ends. The whole variable domain, remainder taken from reference TRBV2 and TRBJ1-1, is EPEVTQTPSHQVTQMGQEVILRCVPISNHLYFYWYRQILGQKVEFLVSFYNNEISEKSEIFDDQFSVERPDGSNFTLKIRSTKLEDSAMYFCASSVSGGRNEAFFGQGTRLTVV.

This chain joins TRBV3-1 and TRBJ2-7, with 16 bases aligning to TRBD2. Per germline, CDR1 LGHDT and CDR2 YNNKEL (reference sequence). J lost 5 bases, V lost 2 bases, and 9 bases had no gene match. The CDR3 has 18 amino acids. CDR3 sequence: CASSQFVGTSGRANEQYF. The CDR3 DNA is TGTGCCAGCAGCCAATTTGTCGGGACTAGCGGGAGGGCCAACGAGCAGTACTTC.

This clonotype came up many times. The genes are TRBV20-1 and TRBJ2-1; a possible D gene is TRBD2 (7 bases). The CDR3 length is 14 residues. Trimming stripped 4 bases from V and 5 bases from J, with 15 bases between. From germline, CDR1 is DFQATT and CDR2 SNEGSKA (reference sequence). CDR3 sequence reads: CSANLGGLHNEQFF. CDR3 nucleotide sequence: TGCAGTGCTAACCTCGGGGGGCTCCACAATGAGCAGTTCTTC.

This clonotype was picked up many times. The J gene is TRBJ1-1, the V gene TRBV13; D gene ambiguous. This CDR3 comprises 11 residues. V lost 6 bases and J 8 bases, leaving 10 bases between the germline ends. Germline V CDR1 and CDR2: PRHDT, FYEKMQ (reference sequence). This CDR3 is CASSRTHEAFF. The DNA of the CDR3 is TGTGCCAGCAGTCGTACCCACGAAGCTTTCTTT. The full variable domain, with the rest looked up from reference TRBV13 and TRBJ1-1, is AAGVIQSPRHLIKEKRETATLKCYPIPRHDTVYWYQQGPGQDPQFLISFYEKMQSDKGSIPDRFSAQQFSDYHSELNMSSLELGDSALYFCASSRTHEAFFGQGTRLTVV.

This clonotype has just a few counts. V usage is TRBV6-1 and J usage is TRBJ1-6, with D possibly being TRBD1 (6 bases). The length of the CDR3 is 16 residues. Per germline, CDR1 MNHNS and CDR2 SASEGT. With 11 bases removed from V and 5 bases from J, the gap between germline ends came to 22 bases. The CDR3 DNA follows: TGTGCCGGACAGACAACTTTGGGGGGGCATAATTCACCCCTCCACTTT. It translates to CAGQTTLGGHNSPLHF.

This clonotype occurred many times. This chain joins TRBV6-2 or TRBV6-3 and TRBJ2-3; D not certain. The V end was cut by 4 bases, the J end by 2 bases, with 4 bases between. Germline V gene lookup returns CDR1 MNHEY and CDR2 SVGEGT. This CDR3 has 12 amino acids. The DNA for the CDR3 is TGTGCCAGCAGTTCGATCACAGATACGCAGTATTTT. This encodes CASSSITDTQYF.

This clonotype was detected many times. The chain has TRBV3-1 and TRBJ2-3; a weak D match, TRBD2 (5 bases). This CDR3 is built from 16 residues. V was clipped by 5 bases and J by 3 bases, with 18 bases between them. Germline assignment: CDR1 LGHDT and CDR2 YNNKEL (reference sequence). The CDR3 sequence is CASSGRGGRTTDTQYF. The CDR3 coding sequence is TGTGCCAGCAGCGGGCGAGGAGGACGGACTACAGATACGCAGTATTTT.

This clonotype has only a few counts. V and J are TRBV20-1 and TRBJ2-7; 7 bases fit TRBD2. The V gene's germline CDR1 is DFQATT and CDR2 SNEGSKA (reference sequence). The CDR3 sequence is 12 residues long. The CDR3 region is CSLGGESYEQYF. The DNA for the CDR3 is TGCAGCCTGGGAGGGGAGTCCTACGAGCAGTACTTC.